Presented here are 22 T cell receptor beta chains from one specimen sequenced in a study of cytomegalovirus exposure and HLA in healthy donors. PCR was performed using 60 Vbeta and 13 Jbeta primers. Generated by immunoSEQ multiplex PCR, the TCRdb table keeps only in-frame clones and is missing some. The sample comprises 200,000 to 250,000 clones, over 70% of which are singletons, and approximately 0.71% rests with the top ten. What was sequenced was PBMCs. The source is a boy aged 2-15 years in good health and CMV-seronegative.

This clone was seen more than once but under ten times. CDR3 amino acids: CASTRALTYEQYF. As DNA, the CDR3 is TGTGCCAGCACCAGGGCGCTAACCTACGAGCAGTACTTC. This chain uses TRBV6-6 with TRBJ2-7; perhaps TRBD1 as D (5 bases). The CDR3 spans 13 residues. V was pared by 7 bases and J by 2 bases, with 12 bases between. Germline CDR1 MNHNY, CDR2 SVGAGI (reference sequence).

This sequence joins TRBV18 and TRBJ2-7; the match to TRBD1 covers 9 bases. Germline CDR1 reads KGHSH; CDR2 reads LQKENI. The V segment lost 0 bases and the J segment 3 bases; nucleotides outside the gene matches: 3. This CDR3 has 15 residues. CDR3 coding DNA: TGTGCCAGCTCACCACCGGGACAGGGAATCTACGAGCAGTACTTC. Translating gives CASSPPGQGIYEQYF. The full variable domain, with the rest looked up from reference TRBV18 and TRBJ2-7, is NAGVMQNPRHLVRRRGQEARLRCSPMKGHSHVYWYRQLPEEGLKFMVYLQKENIIDESGMPKERFSAEFPKEGPSILRIQQVVRGDSAAYFCASSPPGQGIYEQYFGPGTRLTVT.

The genes are TRBV29-1 and TRBJ1-2; weak D call: TRBD1 (6 bases). Germline V gene data show CDR1 as SQVTM and CDR2 as ANQGSEA. Trimming pared 7 bases from V and 4 bases from J, leaving 13 bases between. There are 12 residues in the CDR3. CDR3 bases: TGCAGCGGTGGACAGCCTTTCTATGGCTACACCTTC. This sequence encodes CSGGQPFYGYTF.

The J gene is TRBJ1-2, the V gene TRBV6-5; D possibly corresponds to TRBD1 (5 bases). The CDR3 is 15 residues long. The V gene lost 2 bases and the J gene lost 0 bases, with 10 bases spanning the gap. Germline V gene sequence: CDR1 MNHEY, CDR2 SVGAGI. DNA of the CDR3: TGTGCCAGCAGTTACGGGGCTGGAGCTAACTATGGCTACACCTTC. Protein sequence: CASSYGAGANYGYTF.

The V call is TRBV5-4, the J call TRBJ1-1; tentative D call: TRBD1 (6 bases). CDR3 length: 15 amino acids. V shed 0 bases and J shed 1 base, with 10 bases lying between them. Germline assignment: CDR1 SGHNT and CDR2 YYREEE (reference sequence). CDR3 bases: TGTGCCAGCAGCTTGGGCAGGGGTCAGAACACTGAAGCTTTCTTT. Its translation is CASSLGRGQNTEAFF.

Only one count was recorded for this clone. In DNA form, the CDR3 reads TGTGCCAGCAGCATAGTCAGGGGGCGCCGAGGCAAACTGTTTTTT. Protein sequence: CASSIVRGRRGKLFF. The rearrangement uses TRBV7-3 and TRBJ1-4; TRBD1 agrees at 8 bases. The V segment lost 5 bases and the J segment 11 bases; nucleotides outside the gene matches: 13. CDR1 and CDR2 (germline): SGHTA, FQGTGA. This CDR3 is built from 15 residues.

Comment on this clone: One junction end disagrees with the germline gene, perhaps due to a read error. The rearrangement links TRBV2 to TRBJ2-5; 8 bases fit TRBD2. The CDR3 is 14 residues long. Germline lookup yields CDR1 SNHLY and CDR2 FYNNEI. For the CDR3, the DNA is TGTGCCAGCAGTAAACTAGCGGTTGCGGAGACCCGGTACTTC. It specifies CASSKLAVAETRYF.

The rearrangement joins TRBV5-1 to TRBJ2-7; unclear D gene. This CDR3 contains 13 residues. Germline assignment: CDR1 SGHRS and CDR2 YFSETQ. V lost 4 bases and J 7 bases, leaving 15 bases between the germline ends. The CDR3 bases are TGCGCCAGCAGCGCGACCGGGTCTCGAGAGCAGTACTTC. Translated, it gives CASSATGSREQYF.

The gene calls are TRBV5-6 and TRBJ2-5; D is uncertain. The J call is in doubt because the DNA end fits TRBJ2-7 better. CDR1 and CDR2 from the germline V gene are SGHDT and YYEEEE. This CDR3 has 12 amino acids. The CDR3: CASSFTSYEQYF. For the CDR3, the DNA is TGTGCCAGCAGCTTCACTTCCTACGAGCAGTACTTC.

The chain links TRBV5-1 to TRBJ1-2; 10 nucleotides line up with TRBD1. CDR1 is SGHRS, CDR2 YFSETQ, per germline. Trimming at V came to 2 bases and at J to 2 bases, leaving 12 bases not matched to a gene. The length of the CDR3 is 18 residues. CDR3 in amino acids: CASSLVIRDRGDNYGYTF. In DNA form, the CDR3 reads TGCGCCAGCAGCTTAGTTATTCGGGACAGGGGTGACAACTATGGCTACACCTTC.

The rearrangement uses TRBV2 and TRBJ2-1, with TRBD1 identical over 8 bases. Trimming removed 11 bases from V and 3 bases from J; junction bases left unmatched: 3. Germline V gene lookup returns CDR1 SNHLY and CDR2 FYNNEI. This CDR3 contains 12 residues. The CDR3 nucleotides read TGTGCCGGACAGGGCCTCTACAATGAGCAGTTCTTC. Amino acid sequence: CAGQGLYNEQFF.

The CDR3 bases are TGCAGCGTTGAAAACGCGGGACTCGGTGAAAAACTGTTTTTT. Encoded protein: CSVENAGLGEKLFF. The rearrangement joins TRBV29-1 to TRBJ1-4; possibly TRBD1 for D (5 bases). V gave up 2 bases and J gave up 7 bases, with 14 bases separating them. In germline, CDR1 is SQVTM, CDR2 ANQGSEA. CDR3 length equals 14 residues.

J is TRBJ2-3 and V is TRBV6-5, with D possibly being TRBD1 (5 bases). With 0 bases removed from V and 9 bases from J, the gap between germline ends came to 16 bases. The CDR3 covers 15 residues. The germline CDR1 and CDR2 sequences are MNHEY and SVGAGI. CDR3 region: CASSYSRETMDTQYF. The CDR3 DNA is TGTGCCAGCAGTTACTCCAGGGAAACGATGGACACGCAGTATTTT.

This clone was recorded once. The chain uses TRBV11-3 and TRBJ2-3, with a weak D call TRBD2 (6 bases). V dropped 2 bases and J dropped 0 bases, with 9 bases sitting between them. This CDR3 comprises 15 residues. Per germline, CDR1 SGHNT and CDR2 YENEEA. The CDR3 loop is CASSLMGTSTDTQYF. Written as DNA, the CDR3 is TGTGCCAGCAGCTTAATGGGGACTAGCACAGATACGCAGTATTTT.

This chain links TRBV6-1 with TRBJ1-1, with D tentatively TRBD1 (6 bases). CDR3 length: 13 amino acids. Germline V gene data show CDR1 as MNHNS and CDR2 as SASEGT. The V end lost 11 bases, the J end lost 0 bases, and 13 bases lay between the germline ends. CDR3 loop: CAGGTSVNTEAFF. The DNA of the CDR3 is TGTGCCGGTGGGACATCGGTGAACACTGAAGCTTTCTTT.

For this clone: Distinct nucleotide sequences in the sample also encode this CDR3. The chain joins TRBV6-1 to TRBJ2-5; 10 positions match TRBD2. Germline-derived CDR1 and CDR2 are MNHNS and SASEGT. The CDR3 contains 16 residues. With V trimmed by 4 bases and J by 5 bases, 10 bases remained unmatched. In nucleotides, the CDR3 is TGTGCCAGCAGTGTGACAGCGGGGGGGCTTGCGGAGACCCAGTACTTC. This sequence encodes CASSVTAGGLAETQYF.

V gene TRBV30 combines with J gene TRBJ2-7, with a tentative D call TRBD1 (6 bases). From germline, CDR1 is GTSNPN and CDR2 SVGIG (reference sequence). This CDR3 comprises 14 residues. The V end lost 0 bases, the J end lost 6 bases, and 15 bases lay between the germline ends. The CDR3 sequence is CAWSVMQQGLEQYF. The DNA of the CDR3 is TGTGCCTGGAGTGTAATGCAGCAGGGGCTCGAGCAGTACTTC.

The gene calls are TRBV7-8 and TRBJ1-1; possible D gene TRBD1, 6 bases. Germline assignment: CDR1 SGHVS and CDR2 FQNEAQ. This CDR3 spans 13 amino acids. Trimming left V 5 bases short and J 11 bases short, with 18 bases between. CDR3 residues: CASSQQGVGRAFF. The CDR3 nucleotides are TGTGCCAGCAGCCAACAGGGAGTCGGGCGGGCTTTCTTT.

The V call is TRBV15, the J call TRBJ1-5, with TRBD1 matching over 7 bases. The germline gives CDR1 LNHNV, CDR2 YYDKDF (reference sequence). J gave up 3 bases and V 3 bases, and 8 bases lay outside the gene matches. CDR3 size: 16 residues. CDR3 protein: CATSSHRQGNNQPQHF. The CDR3 DNA follows: TGTGCCACCAGCAGCCACCGACAGGGTAACAATCAGCCCCAGCATTTT.

CDR3 nucleotides: TGTGCCAGCAGTTACTCGGCGGGGGTCTCCTACAATGAGCAGTTCTTC. Amino acid sequence: CASSYSAGVSYNEQFF. This chain uses TRBV6-6 with TRBJ2-1; 7 bases agree with TRBD2. The CDR3 is made up of 16 amino acids. V trimming: 0 bases; J trimming: 0 bases; junction bases outside the gene matches: 2. CDR1 and CDR2 (germline): MNHNY, SVGAGI (reference sequence).

This chain joins TRBV13 and TRBJ1-5; 8 nucleotides agree with TRBD1. J lost 4 bases, V lost 1 base, and 3 bases had no gene match. The CDR3 length is 15 residues. CDR1 is PRHDT and CDR2 is FYEKMQ in the germline V gene (reference sequence). DNA for the CDR3: TGTGCCAGCAGCTTAGCTGACAGGGGTAATCAGCCCCAGCATTTT. As protein: CASSLADRGNQPQHF.

This clone was observed a handful of times. The chain uses TRBV2 and TRBJ2-1; 9 bases fit TRBD2. Germline V CDR1 and CDR2: SNHLY, FYNNEI. CDR3 length: 14 amino acids. The V and J ends lost 5 bases and 8 bases, in that order; junction bases with no gene match: 7. The CDR3 protein is CASSSGRNLDEQFF. The CDR3 bases are TGTGCCAGCAGTAGCGGGAGGAATCTGGATGAGCAGTTCTTC.